This TCR beta chain was observed in a study of blood T cell repertoires in COVID-19. The repertoire was sequenced with immunoSEQ multiplex PCR; TCRdb's copy has only in-frame clones and lacks some. Counted here are around 100,000 clones, approximately 88% occurring once; the ten biggest clones make up around 12%. The V end was cut by 2 bases, the J end by 1 base, with 14 bases between. Germline CDR1 reads LNHDA; CDR2 reads SQIVND (reference sequence). This CDR3 spans 16 amino acids. Sequencing input: peripheral blood. The chain couples TRBV19 to TRBJ1-1, with TRBD1 as a possible D gene (5 bases). This receptor was taken from a human donor in a cohort sampled during active COVID-19. The CDR3 DNA sequence: TGTGCCAGTAGTATAACTGCAGGGTGGTCGAACACTGAAGCTTTCTTT. It yields the protein CASSITAGWSNTEAFF.